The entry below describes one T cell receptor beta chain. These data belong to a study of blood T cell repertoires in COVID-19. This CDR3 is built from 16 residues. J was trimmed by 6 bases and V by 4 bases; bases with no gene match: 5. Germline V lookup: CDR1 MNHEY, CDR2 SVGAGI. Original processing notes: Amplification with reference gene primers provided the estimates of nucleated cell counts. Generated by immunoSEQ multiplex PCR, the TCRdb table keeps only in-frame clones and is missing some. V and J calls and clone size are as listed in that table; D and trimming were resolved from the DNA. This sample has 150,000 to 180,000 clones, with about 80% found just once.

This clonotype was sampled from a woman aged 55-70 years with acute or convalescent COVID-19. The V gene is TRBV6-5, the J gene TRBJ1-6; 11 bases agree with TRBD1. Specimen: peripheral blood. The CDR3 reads CASSSTGTGGNSPLHF. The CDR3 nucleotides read TGTGCCAGCAGTTCCACCGGGACAGGGGGTAATTCACCCCTCCACTTT.